This TCR beta chain was identified in a study of T cells in Graves' hyperthyroidism and ophthalmopathy. With regard to this clonotype: The antigen is not known.

Germline V gene lookup returns CDR1 MNHEY and CDR2 SVGEGT. The CDR3 runs 16 residues. V dropped 2 bases and J dropped 1; count of bases not matched to a gene: 2. Uncontrolled infections, other autoimmune diseases, pregnancy or lactation led to exclusion of patients. RNA transcripts gave rise to amplified TCR beta CDR3 regions. Researchers ran a first-round RT-PCR on the TCR CDR3 using the HTBI primer set. A single record per CDR3 protein comes from TCRdb applying MiXCR to the multiplex PCR reads. The sample contains about 480,000 distinct CDR3 sequences, about 15% of which appear only once. Points from the study as a whole: With a median lead of roughly 6.2 months before onset, the model predicted ophthalmopathy.

The sample comprised blood. The clonotype originates from a woman between 18 and 29 years old with Graves' hyperthyroidism. The chain employs TRBV6-2 or TRBV6-3 and TRBJ2-3; the match to TRBD2 covers 11 bases. DNA of the CDR3: TGTGCCAGCAGTTACGGGACTAGCGGAGGCACAGATACGCAGTATTTT. Protein: CASSYGTSGGTDTQYF.